This T cell receptor beta chain emerged from a study of control samples from healthy donors and cancer patients. Only in-frame clones appear in the TCRdb table, and some are missing; sequencing was by immunoSEQ multiplex PCR. This table holds some 100,000 clones, 80% to 90% found once. This clonotype was obtained from a man aged 30 to 39 in good health. The sequencing input was blood.

The CDR3 DNA reads TGCGCCAGCAGCTTAGGGACACTGGGGGGCTACGAGCAGTACTTC. Translating gives CASSLGTLGGYEQYF. The V gene is TRBV5-1, the J gene TRBJ2-7; tentatively, D is TRBD1 or TRBD2 (6 bases each). Germline loops: CDR1 SGHRS, CDR2 YFSETQ. Trimming took 2 bases from V and 3 from J, leaving 15 bases between them. The CDR3 is 15 residues long.